One sample yielded the 12 T cell receptor beta chains listed below, sequenced in a study of cytomegalovirus exposure and HLA in healthy donors. The assay was immunoSEQ multiplex PCR, and TCRdb's table has in-frame clones only and misses some. The sample carries about 120,000 clones, 70% to 90% recorded once. Sample: PBMCs. These TCRs come from a woman between 18 and 29 years old in good health and CMV-seronegative.

This chain joins TRBV5-4 and TRBJ2-7, with a tentative D call TRBD2 (5 bases). Looked up from germline, CDR1 is SGHNT and CDR2 is YYREEE (reference sequence). V was clipped by 2 bases and J by 2 bases, with 14 bases between them. The CDR3 covers 15 residues. CDR3 region: CASSFGPVEAYEQYF. DNA of the CDR3: TGTGCCAGCAGCTTCGGTCCGGTGGAGGCCTACGAGCAGTACTTC.

V gene TRBV5-6 combines with J gene TRBJ2-5; TRBD1 aligns across 10 bases. The CDR3 is 15 amino acids. V lost 4 bases to trimming and J lost 4 bases; unmatched junction nucleotides: 7. Germline V gives CDR1 SGHDT, CDR2 YYEEEE. Here the CDR3 reads CASSLRTGGVETQYF. In DNA, the CDR3 is TGTGCCAGCAGCCTCCGGACAGGGGGGGTAGAGACCCAGTACTTC.

This sequence joins TRBV21-1 and TRBJ2-5; the table assigns TRBD2, which was not confirmed against the DNA. TRBV21-1 is classified as a pseudogene. The CDR3 extends over 18 amino acids. The CDR3 nucleotides read TGTGCCAGCAGCCCTGTCCGGGGACTAGCGGGAATGTGGGAGACCCAGTACTTC. Encoded protein: CASSPVRGLAGMWETQYF.

Worth noting for this clone: The junction departs from the called germline gene at one end, perhaps through a read error. The CDR3 spells CAGRVTWRDSPLHF. Written as DNA, the CDR3 is TGTGCCGGCAGAGTTACTTGGAGGGATTCACCCCTCCACTTT. The chain joins TRBV6-1 to TRBJ1-6; no clear D gene. Per the germline V gene, CDR1 is MNHNS and CDR2 is SASEGT. The CDR3 contains 14 residues.

This clone was found once. The rearrangement uses TRBV5-8 and TRBJ1-2, with D possibly being TRBD1 (5 bases). Germline V lookup: CDR1 SGHTS, CDR2 YDEGEE. V lost 0 bases to trimming and J lost 2 bases, with 8 bases between them. This CDR3 contains 14 residues. The CDR3 region is CASSLGTLNYGYTF. CDR3 nucleotides: TGTGCCAGCAGCTTGGGGACACTCAACTATGGCTACACCTTC.

This chain connects TRBV5-1 to TRBJ2-7, with 9 bases lining up with TRBD1. Germline V gene lookup returns CDR1 SGHRS and CDR2 YFSETQ. V lost 0 bases and J lost 11; bases outside the gene matches: 18. This CDR3 has 17 residues. In DNA, the CDR3 is TGCGCCAGCAGCTTGGACCCCGGGACAGGGAGCCCCAAGGGAGAGTACTTC. Translating gives CASSLDPGTGSPKGEYF.

The rearrangement uses TRBV25-1 and TRBJ2-3; 9 bases are a match to TRBD2. The CDR3 runs 16 residues. The germline CDR1 and CDR2 sequences are MGHDK and SYGVNS. The ends lost 3 bases at V and 1 base at J; junction bases unmatched: 5. In DNA, the CDR3 is TGTGCCAGCAGTGACAACTTAGCGGGGGGCACAGATACGCAGTATTTT. This gives the protein CASSDNLAGGTDTQYF.

This sequence joins TRBV6-1 and TRBJ1-2; 10 bases agree with TRBD1. Germline loops: CDR1 MNHNS, CDR2 SASEGT. The CDR3 consists of 13 residues. The V segment lost 9 bases and the J segment 8 bases; nucleotides outside the gene matches: 9. Here the CDR3 DNA reads TGTGCCAGTCGAACCGGGACAGGGGACGGCTACACCTTC. It codes for CASRTGTGDGYTF.

The rearrangement links TRBV4-2 to TRBJ2-1; D perhaps matches TRBD1 (6 bases). Deletions cut 3 bases from V and 4 bases from J, with 16 bases between. The CDR3 is made up of 16 amino acids. Germline V gene sequence: CDR1 LGHNA, CDR2 YNFKEQ. The CDR3, as DNA: TGTGCCAGCAGCCACGACCAACCTGGACAGTACAATGAGCAGTTCTTC. Protein sequence: CASSHDQPGQYNEQFF.

The chain links TRBV18 to TRBJ2-1; D gene uncertain. The germline gives CDR1 KGHSH, CDR2 LQKENI. V was pared by 2 bases and J by 6 bases, with 11 bases between. The length of the CDR3 is 14 residues. In DNA form, the CDR3 reads TGTGCCAGCTCACCAATGCTGTGGAGCAATGAGCAGTTCTTC. Amino acid sequence: CASSPMLWSNEQFF.

This sequence joins TRBV21-1 and TRBJ2-7; the table names TRBD1, a call not compared with the DNA. TRBV21-1 is classified as a pseudogene. The CDR3 runs to 16 residues. The CDR3 loop is CASSKRTGQGTYEQYF. CDR3 nucleotides: TGTGCCAGCAGCAAAAGAACGGGACAGGGTACCTACGAGCAGTACTTC.

V usage is TRBV30 and J usage is TRBJ1-5, with D possibly TRBD1 on 6 matching bases. CDR1 and CDR2 (germline): GTSNPN, SVGIG (reference sequence). V lost 0 bases to trimming and J lost 7 bases, with 16 bases between them. The CDR3 extends over 15 amino acids. The CDR3 sequence is CAWSVQGPVTQPQHF. CDR3 nucleotide sequence: TGTGCCTGGAGTGTACAGGGTCCGGTGACGCAGCCCCAGCATTTT.